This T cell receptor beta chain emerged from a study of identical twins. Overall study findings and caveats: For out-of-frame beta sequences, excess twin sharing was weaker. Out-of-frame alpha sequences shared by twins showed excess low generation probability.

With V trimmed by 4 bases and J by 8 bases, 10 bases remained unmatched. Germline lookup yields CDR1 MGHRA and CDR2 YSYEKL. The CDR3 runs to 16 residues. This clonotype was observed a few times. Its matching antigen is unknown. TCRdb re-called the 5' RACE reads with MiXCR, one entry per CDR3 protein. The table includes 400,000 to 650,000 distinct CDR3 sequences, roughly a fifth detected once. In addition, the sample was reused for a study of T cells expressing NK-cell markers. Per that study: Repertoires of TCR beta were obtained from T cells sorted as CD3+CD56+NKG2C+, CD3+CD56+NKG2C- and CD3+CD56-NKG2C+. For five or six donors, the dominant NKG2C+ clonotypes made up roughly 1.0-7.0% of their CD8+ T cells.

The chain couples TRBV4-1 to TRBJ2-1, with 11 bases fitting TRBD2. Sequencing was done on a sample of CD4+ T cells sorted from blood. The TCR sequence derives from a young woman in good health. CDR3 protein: CASSLSTSGSPYEQFF. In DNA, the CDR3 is TGCGCCAGCAGCCTCAGCACTAGCGGGAGTCCGTATGAGCAGTTCTTC.